This T cell receptor (beta chain) was captured by sequencing in a study of CD8 T cells in ankylosing spondylitis. In TCRdb, the 5' RACE reads were re-called with MiXCR into one record per CDR3 protein. The sample consists of about 140,000 distinct CDR3 sequences, 7.5% to 9.5% of them appearing once. This clonotype was counted many times. The CDR3 runs to 12 residues. This rearrangement joins TRBV21-1 to TRBJ1-5. TRBV21-1 is shown as a pseudogene. The clonotype was recovered from a male donor with ankylosing spondylitis. What was sequenced was synovial fluid, either unsorted or a sorted T cell fraction (not recorded which). This CDR3 is CASSKGGQPQHF. The DNA for the CDR3 is TGTGCCAGCAGCAAAGGGGGTCAGCCCCAGCATTTT.